A selection of T cell receptor beta chains follows, all from one sample in a study of spatial heterogeneity in lung cancer. Each CDR3 protein gets one entry after TCRdb re-called the 5' RACE reads with MiXCR. Of tens of thousands of distinct CDR3 sequences listed, roughly 8.7% are singletons. The sequencing here drew on PBMCs, taken at surgery. Receptors were obtained from a male donor with early-stage non-small cell lung cancer. Each CDR3 is given with its conserved first and last residue. A D gene is named only where the DNA matches it firmly. Not all rows give a size; the values are once, few, many and, for expanded clones, a class.

v_call	j_call	d_call	clone_size	cdr3_aa	cdr3_nt
TRBV5-1	TRBJ2-1	-	few	CASSPTDPYNEQFF	TGCGCCAGCAGCCCGACCGACCCCTACAATGAGCAGTTCTTC
TRBV9	TRBJ2-1	TRBD2	few	CASNIAGANNEQFF	TGTGCCAGCAACATAGCGGGGGCCAATAATGAGCAGTTCTTC
TRBV12-3/TRBV12-4	TRBJ1-1	-	many	CASKGRNTEAFF	TGTGCCAGCAAAGGACGGAACACTGAAGCTTTCTTT
TRBV20-1	TRBJ2-3	TRBD2	-	CSAGGLAGVRPDTQYF	TGCAGTGCTGGGGGATTAGCGGGTGTAAGACCAGATACGCAGTATTTT
TRBV7-9	TRBJ2-5	-	few	CASSLDIQETQYF	TGTGCCAGCAGCTTAGATATACAAGAGACCCAGTACTTC
TRBV29-1	TRBJ2-7	-	many	CSVGTAASSYEQYF	TGCAGCGTTGGGACAGCCGCGAGCTCCTACGAGCAGTACTTC
TRBV10-2	TRBJ2-2	TRBD2	few	CASSQTSGINTGELFF	TGCGCCAGCAGTCAGACTAGCGGGATTAACACCGGGGAGCTGTTTTTT
TRBV12-5	TRBJ2-3	-	many	CASAPRGYTDTQYF	TGTGCTAGTGCCCCCAGGGGATACACAGATACGCAGTATTTT
TRBV20-1	TRBJ2-5	TRBD2	many	CSASGSSGETQYF	TGCAGTGCTAGTGGTAGTAGCGGGGAGACCCAGTACTTC
TRBV11-2	TRBJ1-4	-	many	CASSLSPGAREKLFF	TGTGCCAGCAGCTTATCTCCGGGGGCGCGGGAAAAACTGTTTTTT
TRBV29-1	TRBJ1-1	-	many	CSVTSGVTEAFF	TGCAGCGTTACCTCAGGGGTTACTGAAGCTTTCTTT
TRBV18	TRBJ1-1	-	-	CASSPTPAEAFF	TGTGCCAGCTCACCTACGCCAGCTGAAGCTTTCTTT
TRBV11-2	TRBJ2-1	TRBD2	many	CASSLEVLAGQFF	TGTGCCAGCAGCTTAGAGGTCTTAGCGGGACAGTTCTTC
TRBV5-1	TRBJ2-3	TRBD2	-	CASSSLAGIFPDTQYF	TGCGCCAGCAGCTCTCTAGCGGGAATCTTTCCAGATACGCAGTATTTT
TRBV7-8	TRBJ2-3	-	-	CASSHGNSGSTDTQYF	TGTGCCAGCAGCCACGGGAATAGCGGTTCCACAGATACGCAGTATTTT
TRBV5-1	TRBJ2-2	-	few	CASSLRGTTLGELFF	TGCGCCAGCAGCTTGCGCGGGACAACCCTCGGGGAGCTGTTTTTT
TRBV20-1	TRBJ1-4	-	-	CSARGQQNEKLFF	TGCAGTGCTAGGGGACAACAAAATGAAAAACTGTTTTTT
TRBV18	TRBJ2-7	-	-	CASSPLGLPDTTYEQYF	TGTGCCAGCTCACCTTTAGGACTTCCGGACACAACCTACGAGCAGTACTTC
TRBV28	TRBJ2-1	-	many	CASSPLQNEQFF	TGTGCCAGCAGCCCCCTACAGAATGAGCAGTTCTTC
TRBV28	TRBJ2-1	TRBD1	-	CASRGQGVGLDNEQFF	TGTGCCAGCAGAGGACAGGGGGTCGGACTGGACAATGAGCAGTTCTTC
TRBV28	TRBJ2-3	-	many	CASSLGAHSDTQYF	TGTGCCAGCAGTTTAGGTGCACACTCAGATACGCAGTATTTT
TRBV7-8	TRBJ2-3	TRBD1	few	CASSPHRGSSTDTQYF	TGTGCCAGCAGCCCCCACAGGGGTTCTAGCACAGATACGCAGTATTTT
TRBV28	TRBJ1-1	-	many	CASTLQGANTEAFF	TGTGCCAGCACCCTACAGGGTGCGAACACTGAAGCTTTCTTT
TRBV6-1	TRBJ1-6	TRBD1	many	CASSPTGTLSNSPLHF	TGTGCCAGCAGTCCGACAGGGACGTTAAGTAATTCACCCCTCCACTTT
TRBV20-1	TRBJ2-3	TRBD2	many	CSARAGAGADTQYF	TGCAGTGCCCGAGCGGGGGCGGGGGCAGATACGCAGTATTTT
TRBV20-1	TRBJ2-3	TRBD2	-	CSARVSSGTGDTQYF	TGCAGTGCTAGAGTTTCTAGCGGGACGGGAGATACGCAGTATTTT
TRBV5-1	TRBJ2-1	TRBD2	-	CASSLLAGGLTYNEQFF	TGCGCCAGCAGCTTGCTAGCGGGAGGGTTAACCTACAATGAGCAGTTCTTC
TRBV7-2	TRBJ1-6	-	-	CASSSAGTSNSPLHF	TGTGCCAGCAGCTCTGCCGGGACAAGCAATTCACCCCTCCACTTT
TRBV6-6	TRBJ1-4	-	few	CASSYSGSNEKLFF	TGTGCCAGCAGTTACTCGGGGAGTAATGAAAAACTGTTTTTT
TRBV20-1	TRBJ2-2	-	many	CSARDPRTGELFF	TGCAGTGCTAGAGATCCGCGGACCGGGGAGCTGTTTTTT
TRBV7-9	TRBJ2-2	-	many	CASSRDNGELFF	TGTGCCAGCAGCCGGGACAACGGGGAGCTGTTTTTT
TRBV6-2/TRBV6-3	TRBJ2-5	TRBD2	-	CASSYGGLAEETQYF	TGTGCCAGCAGTTACGGAGGACTAGCTGAGGAGACCCAGTACTTC
TRBV6-1	TRBJ2-2	TRBD2	once	CASTILSGRGFAGELFF	TGTGCCAGCACCATCCTTAGCGGGAGGGGCTTCGCCGGGGAGCTGTTTTTT
TRBV5-1	TRBJ2-5	TRBD2	-	CASSLSTRGAETQYF	TGCGCCAGCAGCTTATCAACGCGGGGGGCAGAGACCCAGTACTTC
TRBV5-4	TRBJ2-3	TRBD2	many	CASKRESGTDTQYF	TGTGCCAGCAAGCGGGAGAGCGGCACAGATACGCAGTATTTT
TRBV5-4	TRBJ2-4	-	few	CASSLAGIAKNIQYF	TGTGCCAGCAGCTTGGCGGGGATAGCCAAAAACATTCAGTACTTC
TRBV12-3/TRBV12-4	TRBJ1-6	TRBD1	many	CASSTPGTDKNSPLHF	TGTGCCAGCAGTACCCCCGGGACAGATAAAAATTCACCCCTCCACTTT
TRBV7-9	TRBJ1-3	-	few	CASSLQGTGNTIYF	TGTGCCAGCAGCTTGCAGGGAACTGGAAACACCATATATTTT
TRBV11-2	TRBJ2-2	TRBD2	-	CASSLVPSGSRTGELFF	TGTGCCAGCAGCTTAGTCCCTAGCGGGAGTCGAACCGGGGAGCTGTTTTTT